The rows below give T cell receptor beta chains drawn from one sample of a study of blood T cells in healthy people across ages. Each CDR3 protein is one row after TCRdb ran MiXCR on the 5' RACE reads. The data show about 730,000 distinct CDR3 sequences, with about 42% seen just once and about 20% held by the top ten. The source material was blood. The source of these receptors is a woman aged 60 to 75 in good health. The CDR3 runs from the conserved cysteine through the conserved F or W. D genes are given only for firm matches. Part of the rows lack a size; the others show once, few, many or a class for expanded clones.

>TRBV7-6|TRBJ1-1|.|.
CASSLDPAGLYTEAFF
TGTGCCAGCAGCTTAGACCCCGCGGGTTTGTACACTGAAGCTTTCTTT
>TRBV7-2|TRBJ1-1|TRBD1|.
CACTTLTGAAAEAFF
TGTGCCTGCACCACTCTTACAGGGGCTGCGGCTGAAGCTTTCTTT
>TRBV7-2|TRBJ1-5|TRBD1|.
CASSSRTGQGQPQHF
TGTGCCAGCAGCTCACGGACAGGGCAGGGACAGCCCCAGCATTTT
>TRBV19|TRBJ2-5|.|few
CASSSRQDGKTQYF
TGTGCCAGTAGTAGCCGACAGGACGGGAAGACCCAGTACTTC
>TRBV5-1|TRBJ2-5|TRBD1|.
CASSYSAGTGGQETQYF
TGCGCCAGCAGCTACAGCGCCGGGACAGGGGGACAAGAGACCCAGTACTTC
>TRBV10-3|TRBJ2-5|.|.
CAIRAHRKDLREETQYF
TGTGCCATCAGAGCACACCGAAAGGACTTGCGAGAAGAGACCCAGTACTTC
>TRBV2|TRBJ2-7|TRBD1|.
CASGQEPYEQYF
TGTGCCAGCGGACAGGAGCCCTACGAGCAGTACTTC
>TRBV7-9|TRBJ2-7|.|few
CASSLEAGEQYF
TGTGCCAGCAGCTTAGAAGCAGGCGAGCAGTACTTC
>TRBV7-2|TRBJ2-3|.|many
CASSSLAGRDTQYF
TGTGCCAGCAGCTCACTGGCGGGACGAGATACGCAGTATTTT
>TRBV28|TRBJ1-4|TRBD1|few
CASSLSSGGRGNEKLFF
TGTGCCAGCAGTTTATCATCAGGGGGCAGGGGGAATGAAAAACTGTTTTTT
>TRBV12-3/TRBV12-4|TRBJ2-5|.|once
CASSLPKTPGLKSDQETQYF
TGTGCCAGCAGTTTACCCAAAACCCCAGGACTAAAAAGCGACCAAGAGACCCAGTACTTC
>TRBV12-3/TRBV12-4|TRBJ2-5|TRBD2|few
CASSGLSGPETQYF
TGTGCCAGCAGCGGCCTTAGCGGGCCCGAGACCCAGTACTTC
>TRBV6-6|TRBJ2-7|.|few
CASRYRDTSYEQYF
TGTGCCAGCCGTTACCGGGACACCTCCTACGAGCAGTACTTC
>TRBV6-1|TRBJ1-5|TRBD1|few
CASILTGSNQPQHF
TGTGCCAGCATCTTGACAGGGTCCAATCAGCCCCAGCATTTT
>TRBV20-1|TRBJ2-7|TRBD1|.
CSASMGQGQQYF
TGCAGTGCCAGTATGGGACAGGGGCAGCAGTACTTC
>TRBV20-1|TRBJ1-4|.|few
CSARSNEKLFF
TGCAGTGCTAGGTCTAATGAAAAACTGTTTTTT
>TRBV6-5|TRBJ2-3|TRBD2|.
CASSNSRTSGNTDTQYF
TGTGCCAGCAGTAACTCAAGGACTAGCGGAAACACAGATACGCAGTATTTT
>TRBV19|TRBJ1-5|.|.
CASSSNGFGTHSNQPQHF
TGTGCCAGTAGTTCAAATGGGTTCGGGACACATAGCAATCAGCCCCAGCATTTT
>TRBV5-1|TRBJ1-1|.|.
CASMAARGGNTEAFF
TGCGCCAGCATGGCCGCCCGTGGGGGGAACACTGAAGCTTTCTTT
>TRBV4-3|TRBJ2-1|TRBD1|many
CASSYTGQGRDEQFF
TGCGCCAGCAGCTATACTGGACAGGGGAGGGATGAGCAGTTCTTC
>TRBV3-1|TRBJ1-2|.|.
CASSLFSNRYTF
TGTGCCAGCAGCCTCTTCAGCAATCGCTACACCTTC
>TRBV15|TRBJ2-7|.|.
CATSRELAGMAYEQYF
TGTGCCACCAGCAGAGAATTGGCGGGAATGGCCTACGAGCAGTACTTC
>TRBV12-3/TRBV12-4|TRBJ1-4|TRBD1|.
CASSSDRDVEKLFF
TGTGCCAGCAGTTCCGACAGGGACGTCGAAAAACTGTTTTTT
>TRBV29-1|TRBJ1-2|.|once
CSGDPGGGDGYTF
TGCAGCGGGGATCCAGGAGGAGGGGACGGCTACACCTTC
>TRBV21-1|TRBJ2-7|.|many
CASAGTEQPSYEQYF
TGTGCCAGCGCCGGGACCGAACAACCCTCCTACGAGCAGTACTTC
>TRBV6-2/TRBV6-3|TRBJ2-7|TRBD1|.
CASSYAGQGEQYF
TGTGCCAGCAGTTACGCAGGACAGGGCGAGCAGTACTTC
>TRBV6-5|TRBJ2-7|TRBD1|.
CAGSYGQGRTYEQYF
TGTGCCGGCAGTTACGGACAGGGGAGGACCTACGAGCAGTACTTC
>TRBV7-6|TRBJ2-3|TRBD1|once
CASSPQQGSDTQYF
TGTGCCAGCAGCCCCCAACAGGGGTCAGATACGCAGTATTTT
>TRBV6-1|TRBJ2-7|TRBD2|few
CASRGGLATYEQYF
TGTGCCAGCAGAGGGGGACTAGCGACCTACGAGCAGTACTTC
>TRBV7-9|TRBJ1-1|TRBD1|few
CASSSRQGWDTEAFF
TGTGCCAGCAGCTCCCGACAGGGGTGGGACACTGAAGCTTTCTTT
>TRBV6-6|TRBJ2-5|TRBD1|.
CASRTSTGTGDEETQYF
TGTGCCAGCAGAACATCGACCGGGACAGGGGATGAGGAGACCCAGTACTTC
>TRBV24-1|TRBJ2-3|.|few
CATSTGATDTQYF
TGTGCCACCAGCACCGGGGCAACAGATACGCAGTATTTT
>TRBV21-1|TRBJ2-7|.|.
CARSEGYEQYF
TGTGCCAGAAGCGAGGGCTACGAGCAGTACTTC
>TRBV12-3/TRBV12-4|TRBJ2-7|TRBD2|.
CASSFYGSGGLEQYF
TGTGCCAGCAGTTTTTATGGGAGCGGGGGGCTCGAGCAGTACTTC
>TRBV28|TRBJ1-1|TRBD1|.
CASSLPRTGGMNTEAFF
TGTGCCAGCAGTTTACCGCGGACAGGGGGAATGAACACTGAAGCTTTCTTT
>TRBV7-3|TRBJ1-1|TRBD1|many
CASSSLDRANTEAFF
TGTGCCAGCAGCTCTTTGGACAGGGCGAACACTGAAGCTTTCTTT
>TRBV4-2|TRBJ1-5|.|.
CASSQDGQDEQPQHF
TGTGCCAGCAGCCAAGATGGCCAGGATGAGCAGCCCCAGCATTTT
>TRBV5-1|TRBJ2-1|TRBD1|.
CASSTGQGRGSYNEQFF
TGCGCCAGCAGCACCGGACAGGGACGGGGCTCCTACAATGAGCAGTTCTTC
>TRBV6-1|TRBJ2-1|TRBD2|.
CASSKAGGAYNEQFF
TGTGCCAGCAGTAAAGCGGGAGGCGCCTACAATGAGCAGTTCTTC
>TRBV14|TRBJ2-7|.|.
CASSQDGAGSYEQYF
TGTGCCAGCAGCCAAGACGGGGCAGGCTCCTACGAGCAGTACTTC
>TRBV7-8|TRBJ2-3|TRBD2|.
CASSARTSGRAADTQYF
TGTGCCAGCAGCGCCAGGACTAGCGGGAGGGCGGCAGATACGCAGTATTTT
>TRBV2|TRBJ2-3|TRBD1|.
CASKGAPRLRTDTQYF
TGTGCCAGCAAGGGGGCCCCGAGACTCAGGACAGATACGCAGTATTTT